Here is one T cell receptor (beta chain) with its context. The sample is drawn from a study of cytomegalovirus exposure and HLA in healthy donors. PCR primers comprised 60 Vbeta and 13 Jbeta primers. TCRdb's copy holds only in-frame clones and misses some; the assay was immunoSEQ multiplex PCR. The sample lists 150,000 to 200,000 clones, roughly 76% occurring once. The TCR originated in a woman aged 18-29 years in good health and CMV-seropositive. The sequenced sample consisted of PBMCs.

CDR3 residues: CASSETGRGGYEQYF. Written as DNA, the CDR3 is TGTGCCAGCAGTGAAACTGGCAGGGGAGGGTACGAGCAGTACTTC. The rearrangement joins TRBV2 to TRBJ2-7, with a weak D call TRBD2 (7 bases). This CDR3 is 15 amino acids long. The ends were cut back, 2 bases at V and 4 bases at J, with 15 bases in the middle. CDR1 and CDR2 (germline): SNHLY, FYNNEI.